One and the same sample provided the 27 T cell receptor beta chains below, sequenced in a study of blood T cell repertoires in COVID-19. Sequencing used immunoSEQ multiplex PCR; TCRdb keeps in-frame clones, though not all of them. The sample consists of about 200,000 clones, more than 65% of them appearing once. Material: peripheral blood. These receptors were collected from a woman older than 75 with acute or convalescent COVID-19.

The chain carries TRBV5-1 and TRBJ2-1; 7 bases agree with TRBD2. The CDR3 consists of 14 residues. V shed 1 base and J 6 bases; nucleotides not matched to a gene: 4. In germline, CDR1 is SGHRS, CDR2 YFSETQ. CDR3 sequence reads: CASSLFLAANEQFF. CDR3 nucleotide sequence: TGCGCCAGCAGCTTGTTCCTAGCGGCCAATGAGCAGTTCTTC.

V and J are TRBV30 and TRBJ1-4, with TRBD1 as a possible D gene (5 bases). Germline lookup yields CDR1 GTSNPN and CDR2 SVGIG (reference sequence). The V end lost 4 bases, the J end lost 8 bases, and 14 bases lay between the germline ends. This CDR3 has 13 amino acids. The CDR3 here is CAWNRGSGEKLFF. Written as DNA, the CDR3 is TGTGCCTGGAATAGGGGTTCAGGCGAAAAACTGTTTTTT.

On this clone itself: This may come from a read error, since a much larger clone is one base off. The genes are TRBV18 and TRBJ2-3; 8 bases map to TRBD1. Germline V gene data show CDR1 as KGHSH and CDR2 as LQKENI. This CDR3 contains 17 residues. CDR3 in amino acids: CASSHRTGIMRTDMQYF. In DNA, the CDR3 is TGTGCCAGCTCACACCGGACAGGGATTATGCGCACAGATATGCAGTATTTT.

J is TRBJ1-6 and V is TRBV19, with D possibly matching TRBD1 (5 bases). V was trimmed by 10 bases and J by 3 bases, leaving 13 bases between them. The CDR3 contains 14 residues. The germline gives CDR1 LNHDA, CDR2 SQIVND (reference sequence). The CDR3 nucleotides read TGTGCCACCCAGGACGGGGGCTATAATTCACCCCTCCACTTT. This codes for CATQDGGYNSPLHF.

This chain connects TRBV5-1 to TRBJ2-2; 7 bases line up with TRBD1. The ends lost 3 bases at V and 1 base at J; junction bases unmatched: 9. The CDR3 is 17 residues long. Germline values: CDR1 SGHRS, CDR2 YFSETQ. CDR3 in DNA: TGCGCCAGCAGCTCCTCGCCCGGGACAGTGAACACCGGGGAGCTGTTTTTT. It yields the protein CASSSSPGTVNTGELFF.

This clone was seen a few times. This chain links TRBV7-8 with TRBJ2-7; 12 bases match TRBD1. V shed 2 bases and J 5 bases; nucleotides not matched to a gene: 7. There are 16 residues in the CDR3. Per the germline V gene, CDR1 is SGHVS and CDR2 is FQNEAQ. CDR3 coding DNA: TGTGCCAGCAGCTTACCCACCGGGACAGGGGGCCACGAGCAGTACTTC. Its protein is CASSLPTGTGGHEQYF. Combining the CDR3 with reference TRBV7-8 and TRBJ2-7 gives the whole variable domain GAGVSQSPRYKVAKRGQDVALRCDPISGHVSLFWYQQALGQGPEFLTYFQNEAQLDKSGLPSDRFFAERPEGSVSTLKIQRTQQEDSAVYLCASSLPTGTGGHEQYFGPGTRLTVT.

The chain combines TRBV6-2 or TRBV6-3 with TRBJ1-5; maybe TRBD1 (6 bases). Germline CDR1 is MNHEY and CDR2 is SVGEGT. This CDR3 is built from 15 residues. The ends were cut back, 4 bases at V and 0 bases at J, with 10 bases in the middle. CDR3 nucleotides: TGTGCCAGCAGTTCGCCAGGGGTTAGCAATCAGCCCCAGCATTTT. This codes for CASSSPGVSNQPQHF.

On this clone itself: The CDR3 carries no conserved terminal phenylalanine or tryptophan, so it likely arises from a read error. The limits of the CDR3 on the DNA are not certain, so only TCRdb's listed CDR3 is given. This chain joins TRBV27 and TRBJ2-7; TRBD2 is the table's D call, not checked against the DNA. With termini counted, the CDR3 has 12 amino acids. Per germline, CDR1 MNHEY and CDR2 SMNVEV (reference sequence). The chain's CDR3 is CASSGVAGGPPL.

CDR3 sequence: CASSQSGVANYGYTF. The CDR3 nucleotides read TGTGCCAGCAGCCAGTCAGGGGTTGCCAACTATGGCTACACCTTC. This chain uses TRBV14 with TRBJ1-2; TRBD1 is a possible D gene (6 bases). Germline values: CDR1 SGHDN, CDR2 FVKESK. The CDR3 length is 15 residues. Between the trimmed V and J ends, which lost 3 bases and 2 bases, there was a span of 13 bases.

The CDR3 coding sequence is TGTGCCAGCAGCCACGACAATAGTCGGCACACCCGCAATGAGCAGTTCTTC. This gives the protein CASSHDNSRHTRNEQFF. The chain employs TRBV3-1 (or the pseudogene TRBV3-2) and TRBJ2-1; D is unclear. Trimming left V 3 bases short and J 6 bases short, with 21 bases between. CDR1 LGHDT and CDR2 YNNKEL come from the germline V gene (reference sequence). The CDR3 length is 17 residues.

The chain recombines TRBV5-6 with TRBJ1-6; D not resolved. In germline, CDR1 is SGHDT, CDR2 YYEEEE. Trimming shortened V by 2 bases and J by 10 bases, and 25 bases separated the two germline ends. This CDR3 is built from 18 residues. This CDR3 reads CASSFFLLQVEGGSPLHF. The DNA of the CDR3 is TGTGCCAGCAGCTTTTTCCTACTCCAGGTTGAAGGAGGCTCACCCCTCCACTTT.

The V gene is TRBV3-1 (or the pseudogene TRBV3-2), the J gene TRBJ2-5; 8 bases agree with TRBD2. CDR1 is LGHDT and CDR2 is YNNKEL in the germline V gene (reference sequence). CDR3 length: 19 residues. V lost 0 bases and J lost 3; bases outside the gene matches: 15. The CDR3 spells CASSQEAPRGGGPEETQYF. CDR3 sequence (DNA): TGTGCCAGCAGCCAAGAGGCCCCCCGGGGCGGGGGGCCGGAAGAGACCCAGTACTTC.

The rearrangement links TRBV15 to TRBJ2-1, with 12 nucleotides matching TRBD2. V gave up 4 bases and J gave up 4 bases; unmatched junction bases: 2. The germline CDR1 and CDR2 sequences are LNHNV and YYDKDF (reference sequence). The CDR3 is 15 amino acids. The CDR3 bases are TGTGCCACCAGCAAGACTAGCGGGGGATACAATGAGCAGTTCTTC. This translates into CATSKTSGGYNEQFF. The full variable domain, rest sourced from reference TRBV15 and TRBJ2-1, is DAMVIQNPRYQVTQFGKPVTLSCSQTLNHNVMYWYQQKSSQAPKLLFHYYDKDFNNEADTPDNFQSRRPNTSFCFLDIRSPGLGDTAMYLCATSKTSGGYNEQFFGPGTRLTVL.

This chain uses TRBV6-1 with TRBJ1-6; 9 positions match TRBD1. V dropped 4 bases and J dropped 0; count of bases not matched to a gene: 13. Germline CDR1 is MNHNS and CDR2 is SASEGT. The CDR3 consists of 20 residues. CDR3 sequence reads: CASSGQTGGITSSYNSPLHF. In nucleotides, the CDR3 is TGTGCCAGCAGTGGCCAGACAGGGGGTATTACGAGCTCCTATAATTCACCCCTCCACTTT.

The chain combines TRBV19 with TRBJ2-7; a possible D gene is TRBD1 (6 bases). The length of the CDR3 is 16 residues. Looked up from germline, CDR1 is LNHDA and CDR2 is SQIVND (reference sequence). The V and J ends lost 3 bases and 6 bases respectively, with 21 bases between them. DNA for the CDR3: TGTGCCAGTAGTATCTTGGTCGAACAGGGTCCGGGCGAGCAGTACTTC. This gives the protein CASSILVEQGPGEQYF.

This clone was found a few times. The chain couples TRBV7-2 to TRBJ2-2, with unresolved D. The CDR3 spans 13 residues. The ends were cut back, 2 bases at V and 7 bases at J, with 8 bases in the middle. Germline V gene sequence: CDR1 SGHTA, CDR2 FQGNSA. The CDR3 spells CASSLYGGGELFF. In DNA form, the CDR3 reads TGTGCCAGCAGCTTATACGGCGGCGGGGAGCTGTTTTTT.

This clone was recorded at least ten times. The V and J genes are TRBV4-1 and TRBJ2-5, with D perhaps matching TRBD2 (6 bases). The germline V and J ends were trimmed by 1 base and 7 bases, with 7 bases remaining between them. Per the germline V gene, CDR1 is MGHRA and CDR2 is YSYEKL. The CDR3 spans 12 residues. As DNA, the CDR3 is TGCGCCAGCAGCCAAGTGGAGGGGACCCAGTACTTC. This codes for CASSQVEGTQYF.

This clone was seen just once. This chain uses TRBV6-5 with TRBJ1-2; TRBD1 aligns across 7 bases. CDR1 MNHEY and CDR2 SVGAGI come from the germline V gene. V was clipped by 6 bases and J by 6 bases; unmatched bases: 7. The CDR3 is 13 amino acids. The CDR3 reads CASRQTGSNGYTF. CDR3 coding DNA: TGTGCCAGCAGACAGACAGGGAGCAATGGCTACACCTTC.

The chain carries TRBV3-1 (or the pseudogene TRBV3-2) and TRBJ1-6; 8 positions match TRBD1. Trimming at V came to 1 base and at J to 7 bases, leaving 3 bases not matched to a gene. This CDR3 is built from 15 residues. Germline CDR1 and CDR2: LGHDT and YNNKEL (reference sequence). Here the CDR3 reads CASSQGNRGNSPLHF. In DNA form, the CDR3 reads TGTGCCAGCAGCCAAGGTAACAGGGGGAATTCACCCCTCCACTTT.

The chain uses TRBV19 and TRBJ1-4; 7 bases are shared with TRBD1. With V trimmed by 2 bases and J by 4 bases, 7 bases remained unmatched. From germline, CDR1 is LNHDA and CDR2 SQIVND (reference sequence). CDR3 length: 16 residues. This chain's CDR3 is CASSIPHRGLNEKLFF. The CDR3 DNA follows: TGTGCCAGTAGTATACCCCACAGGGGTCTTAATGAAAAACTGTTTTTT.

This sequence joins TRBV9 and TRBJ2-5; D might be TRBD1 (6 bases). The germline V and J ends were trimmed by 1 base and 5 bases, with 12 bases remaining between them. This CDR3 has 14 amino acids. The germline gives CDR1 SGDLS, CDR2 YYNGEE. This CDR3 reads CASSVTGQGETQYF. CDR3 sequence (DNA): TGTGCCAGCAGCGTAACAGGGCAGGGCGAGACCCAGTACTTC.

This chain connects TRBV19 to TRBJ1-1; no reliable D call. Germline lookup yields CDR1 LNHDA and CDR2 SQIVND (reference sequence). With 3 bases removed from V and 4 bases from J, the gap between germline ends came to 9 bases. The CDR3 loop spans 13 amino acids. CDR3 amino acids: CASSIWALTEAFF. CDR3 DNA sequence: TGTGCCAGTAGTATTTGGGCCCTCACTGAAGCTTTCTTT.

CDR3 in amino acids: CASSPSSGGLGAKETQYF. The CDR3 bases are TGTGCCAGCTCACCCAGTAGCGGGGGCCTTGGAGCCAAAGAGACCCAGTACTTC. This rearrangement joins TRBV18 to TRBJ2-5; 9 bases are a match to TRBD2. CDR1 is KGHSH and CDR2 is LQKENI in the germline V gene. V lost 3 bases to trimming and J lost 3 bases; unmatched junction nucleotides: 14. The CDR3 contains 18 residues.

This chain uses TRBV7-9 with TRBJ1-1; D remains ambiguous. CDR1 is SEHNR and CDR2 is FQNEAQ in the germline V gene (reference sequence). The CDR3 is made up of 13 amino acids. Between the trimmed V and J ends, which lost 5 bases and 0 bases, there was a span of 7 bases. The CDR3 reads CASSPLMNTEAFF. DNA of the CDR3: TGTGCCAGCAGCCCTCTAATGAACACTGAAGCTTTCTTT.

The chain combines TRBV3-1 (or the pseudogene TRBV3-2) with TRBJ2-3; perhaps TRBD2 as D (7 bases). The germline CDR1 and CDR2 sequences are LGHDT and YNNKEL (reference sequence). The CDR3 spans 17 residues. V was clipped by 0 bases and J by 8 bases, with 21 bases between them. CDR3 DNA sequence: TGTGCCAGCAGCCAAGATTGGCGCGGGGGACACAGAGGTACGCAGTATTTT. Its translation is CASSQDWRGGHRGTQYF.

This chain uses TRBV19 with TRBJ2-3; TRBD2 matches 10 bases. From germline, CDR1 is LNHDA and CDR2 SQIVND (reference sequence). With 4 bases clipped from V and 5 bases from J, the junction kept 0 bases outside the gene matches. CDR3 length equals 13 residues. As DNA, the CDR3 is TGTGCCAGTAGTACTAGCGGGGGAGATACGCAGTATTTT. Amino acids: CASSTSGGDTQYF. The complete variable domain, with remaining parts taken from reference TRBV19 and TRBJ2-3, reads DGGITQSPKYLFRKEGQNVTLSCEQNLNHDAMYWYRQDPGQGLRLIYYSQIVNDFQKGDIAEGYSVSREKKESFPLTVTSAQKNPTAFYLCASSTSGGDTQYFGPGTRLTVL.

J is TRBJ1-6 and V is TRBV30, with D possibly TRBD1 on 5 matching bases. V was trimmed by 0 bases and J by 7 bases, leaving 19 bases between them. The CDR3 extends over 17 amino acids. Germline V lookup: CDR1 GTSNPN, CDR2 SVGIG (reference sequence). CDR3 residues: CAWSVGAGGMGNSPLHF. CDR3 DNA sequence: TGTGCCTGGAGTGTAGGTGCCGGGGGTATGGGGAATTCACCCCTCCACTTT.